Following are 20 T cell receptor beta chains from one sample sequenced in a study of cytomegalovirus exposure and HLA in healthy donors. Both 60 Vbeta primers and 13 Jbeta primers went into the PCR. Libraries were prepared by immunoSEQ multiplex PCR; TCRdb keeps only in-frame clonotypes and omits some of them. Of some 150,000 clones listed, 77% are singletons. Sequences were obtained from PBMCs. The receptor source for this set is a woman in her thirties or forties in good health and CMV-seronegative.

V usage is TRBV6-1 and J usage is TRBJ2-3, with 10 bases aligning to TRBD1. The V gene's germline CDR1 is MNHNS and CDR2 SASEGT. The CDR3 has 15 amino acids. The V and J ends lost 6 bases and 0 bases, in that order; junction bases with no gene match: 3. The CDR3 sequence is CASRVDRGSTDTQYF. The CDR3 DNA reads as TGTGCCAGCAGGGTGGACAGGGGGAGCACAGATACGCAGTATTTT.

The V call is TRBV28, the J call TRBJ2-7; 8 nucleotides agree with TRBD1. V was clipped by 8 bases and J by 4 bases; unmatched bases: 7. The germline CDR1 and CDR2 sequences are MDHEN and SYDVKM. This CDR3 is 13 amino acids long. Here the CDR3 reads CASRTGIRYEQYF. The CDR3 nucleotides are TGTGCCAGCCGGACAGGGATTCGGTACGAGCAGTACTTC. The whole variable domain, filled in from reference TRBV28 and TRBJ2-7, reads DVKVTQSSRYLVKRTGEKVFLECVQDMDHENMFWYRQDPGLGLRLIYFSYDVKMKEKGDIPEGYSVSREKKERFSLILESASTNQTSMYLCASRTGIRYEQYFGPGTRLTVT.

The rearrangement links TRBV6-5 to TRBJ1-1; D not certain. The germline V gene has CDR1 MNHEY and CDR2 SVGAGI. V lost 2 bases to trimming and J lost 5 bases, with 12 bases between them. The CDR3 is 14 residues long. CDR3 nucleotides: TGTGCCAGCAGTTACCACAAACGAGGGACTGAAGCTTTCTTT. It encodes CASSYHKRGTEAFF.

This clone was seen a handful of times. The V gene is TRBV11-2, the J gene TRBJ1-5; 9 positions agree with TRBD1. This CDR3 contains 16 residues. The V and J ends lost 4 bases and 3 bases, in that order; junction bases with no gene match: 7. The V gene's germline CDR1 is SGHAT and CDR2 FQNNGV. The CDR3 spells CASSSMGQGFNQPQHF. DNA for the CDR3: TGTGCCAGCAGCTCAATGGGACAGGGCTTCAATCAGCCCCAGCATTTT.

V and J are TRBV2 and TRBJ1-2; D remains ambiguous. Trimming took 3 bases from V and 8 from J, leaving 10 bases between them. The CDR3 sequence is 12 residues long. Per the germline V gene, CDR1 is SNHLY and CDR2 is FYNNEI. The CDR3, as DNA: TGTGCCAGCAGTGAGGGAGGGTTCGGCTACACCTTC. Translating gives CASSEGGFGYTF.

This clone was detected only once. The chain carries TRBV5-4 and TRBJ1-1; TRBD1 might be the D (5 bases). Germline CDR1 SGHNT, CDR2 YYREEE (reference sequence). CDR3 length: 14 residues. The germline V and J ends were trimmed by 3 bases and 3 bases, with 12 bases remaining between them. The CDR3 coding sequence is TGTGCCAGCAGCTGGTGGGGCCTGGACACTGAAGCTTTCTTT. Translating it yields CASSWWGLDTEAFF.

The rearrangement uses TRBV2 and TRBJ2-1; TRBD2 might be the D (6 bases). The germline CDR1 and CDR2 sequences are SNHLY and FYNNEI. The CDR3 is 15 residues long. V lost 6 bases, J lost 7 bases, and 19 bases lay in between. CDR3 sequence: CASSPPRGLGNEQFF. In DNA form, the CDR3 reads TGTGCCAGCAGCCCCCCGCGGGGATTGGGAAATGAGCAGTTCTTC.

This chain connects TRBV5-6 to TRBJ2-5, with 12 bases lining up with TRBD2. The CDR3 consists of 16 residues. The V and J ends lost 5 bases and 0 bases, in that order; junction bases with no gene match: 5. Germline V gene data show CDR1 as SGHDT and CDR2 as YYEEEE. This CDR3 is CASRGGTSGHQETQYF. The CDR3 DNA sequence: TGTGCCAGCAGGGGAGGGACTAGCGGGCACCAAGAGACCCAGTACTTC.

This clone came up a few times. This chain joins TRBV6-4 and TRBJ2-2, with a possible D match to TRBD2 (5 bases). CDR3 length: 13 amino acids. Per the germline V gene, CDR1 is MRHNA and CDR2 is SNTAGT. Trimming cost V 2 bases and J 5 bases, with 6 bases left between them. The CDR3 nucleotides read TGTGCCAGCAGTGACACGGGAACCGGGGAGCTGTTTTTT. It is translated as CASSDTGTGELFF.

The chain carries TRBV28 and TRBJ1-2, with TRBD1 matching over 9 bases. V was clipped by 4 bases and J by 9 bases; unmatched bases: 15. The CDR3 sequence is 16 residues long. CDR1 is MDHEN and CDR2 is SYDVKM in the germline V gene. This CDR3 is CASSYGTGTFQRSYTF. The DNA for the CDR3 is TGTGCCAGCAGTTACGGGACAGGGACCTTTCAGCGTAGCTACACCTTC.

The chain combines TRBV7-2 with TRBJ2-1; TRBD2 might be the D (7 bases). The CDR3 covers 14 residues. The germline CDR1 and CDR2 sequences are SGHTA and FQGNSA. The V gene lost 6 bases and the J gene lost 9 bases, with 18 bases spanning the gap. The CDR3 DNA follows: TGTGCCAGCAGGCGCCCGGGGGGCTGGGGTGAGCAGTTCTTC. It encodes CASRRPGGWGEQFF.

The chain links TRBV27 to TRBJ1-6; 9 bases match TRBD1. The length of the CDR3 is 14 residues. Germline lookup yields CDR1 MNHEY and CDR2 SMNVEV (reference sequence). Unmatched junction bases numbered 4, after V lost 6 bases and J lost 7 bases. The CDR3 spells CASSPTGGNSPLHF. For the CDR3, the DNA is TGTGCCAGCAGCCCGACAGGGGGAAATTCACCCCTCCACTTT.

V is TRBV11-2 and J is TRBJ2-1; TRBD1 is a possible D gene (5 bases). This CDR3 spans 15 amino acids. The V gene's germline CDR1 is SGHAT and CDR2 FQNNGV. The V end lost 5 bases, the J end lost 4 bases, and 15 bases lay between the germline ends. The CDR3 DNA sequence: TGTGCCAGCAGCCCCACGTCAGGGTCATACAATGAGCAGTTCTTC. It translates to CASSPTSGSYNEQFF.

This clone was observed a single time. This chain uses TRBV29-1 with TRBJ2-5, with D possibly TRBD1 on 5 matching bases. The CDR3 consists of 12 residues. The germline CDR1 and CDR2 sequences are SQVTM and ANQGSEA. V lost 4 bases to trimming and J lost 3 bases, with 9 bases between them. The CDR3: CSVAKDKETQYF. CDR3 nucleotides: TGCAGCGTTGCCAAGGACAAAGAGACCCAGTACTTC. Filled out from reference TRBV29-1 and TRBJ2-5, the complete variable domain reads SAVISQKPSRDICQRGTSLTIQCQVDSQVTMMFWYRQQPGQSLTLIATANQGSEATYESGFVIDKFPISRPNLTFSTLTVSNMSPEDSSIYLCSVAKDKETQYFGPGTRLLVL.

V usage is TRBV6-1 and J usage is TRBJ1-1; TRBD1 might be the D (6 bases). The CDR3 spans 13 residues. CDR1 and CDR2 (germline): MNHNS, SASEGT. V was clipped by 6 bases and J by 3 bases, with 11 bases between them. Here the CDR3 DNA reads TGTGCCAGCAGATCGACAGGATACACTGAAGCTTTCTTT. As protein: CASRSTGYTEAFF.

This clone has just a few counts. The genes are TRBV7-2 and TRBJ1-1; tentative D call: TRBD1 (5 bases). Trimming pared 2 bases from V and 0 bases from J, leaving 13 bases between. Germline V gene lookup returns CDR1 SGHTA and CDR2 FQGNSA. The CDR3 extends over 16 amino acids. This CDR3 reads CASSLKGPTLNTEAFF. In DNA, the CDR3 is TGTGCCAGCAGCTTAAAGGGGCCGACGTTGAACACTGAAGCTTTCTTT.

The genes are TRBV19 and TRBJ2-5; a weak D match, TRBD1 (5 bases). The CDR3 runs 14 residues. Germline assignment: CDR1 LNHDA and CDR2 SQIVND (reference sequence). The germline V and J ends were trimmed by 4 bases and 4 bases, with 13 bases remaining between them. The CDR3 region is CASSNPRVGETQYF. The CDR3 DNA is TGTGCCAGTAGTAACCCCAGGGTGGGAGAGACCCAGTACTTC.

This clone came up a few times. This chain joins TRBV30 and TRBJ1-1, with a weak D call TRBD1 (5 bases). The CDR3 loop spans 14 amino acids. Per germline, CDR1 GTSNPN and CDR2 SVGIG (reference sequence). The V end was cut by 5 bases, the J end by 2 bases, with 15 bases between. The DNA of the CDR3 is TGTGCCTGGGGATCAGGGATCGGTAACACTGAAGCTTTCTTT. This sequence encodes CAWGSGIGNTEAFF.

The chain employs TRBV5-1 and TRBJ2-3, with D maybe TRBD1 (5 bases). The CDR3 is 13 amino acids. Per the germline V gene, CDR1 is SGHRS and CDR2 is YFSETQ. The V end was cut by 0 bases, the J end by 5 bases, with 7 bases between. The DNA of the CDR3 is TGCGCCAGCAGCTTGGCTAGGGGAGATACGCAGTATTTT. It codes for CASSLARGDTQYF.

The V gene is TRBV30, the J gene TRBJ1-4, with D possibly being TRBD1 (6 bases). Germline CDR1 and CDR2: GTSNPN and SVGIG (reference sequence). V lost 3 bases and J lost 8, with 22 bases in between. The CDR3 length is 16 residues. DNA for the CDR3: TGTGCCTGGAGCGACCCCCTCCAGGGGCTTGGCGAAAAACTGTTTTTT. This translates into CAWSDPLQGLGEKLFF.